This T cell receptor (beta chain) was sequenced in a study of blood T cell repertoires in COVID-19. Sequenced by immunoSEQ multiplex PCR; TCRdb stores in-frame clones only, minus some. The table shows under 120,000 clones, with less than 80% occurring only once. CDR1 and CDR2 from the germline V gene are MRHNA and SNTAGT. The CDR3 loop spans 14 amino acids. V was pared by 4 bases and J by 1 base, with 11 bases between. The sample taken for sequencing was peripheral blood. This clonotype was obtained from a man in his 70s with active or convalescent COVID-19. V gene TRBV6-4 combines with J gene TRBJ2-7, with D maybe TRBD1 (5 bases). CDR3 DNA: TGTGCCAGCAGTGTTAGGGGTAGATCCTACGAGCAGTACTTC. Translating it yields CASSVRGRSYEQYF.